Following are 3 T cell receptor beta chains from one sample sequenced in a study of T cell responses to AZD1222 COVID-19 vaccine. The table came from immunoSEQ multiplex PCR; TCRdb's copy has only in-frame clones and leaves some out. The sample lists 100,000 to 130,000 clones; more than 70% were seen once. This specimen consisted of peripheral blood, obtained on day 0 of AZD1222 vaccination. All receptors come from an adult in good health.

This rearrangement joins TRBV3-1 (or the pseudogene TRBV3-2) to TRBJ2-1; tentative D call: TRBD1 (6 bases). This CDR3 has 14 amino acids. Looked up from germline, CDR1 is LGHDT and CDR2 is YNNKEL (reference sequence). V was cut by 3 bases and J by 5 bases, with 11 bases left in between. The CDR3 nucleotides read TGTGCCAGCAGCCACGGACAGCGTGACAATGAGCAGTTCTTC. Translation: CASSHGQRDNEQFF.

The CDR3 nucleotides read TGTGCCAGCAGCAAAGGACGGACAGGTTCTTCCTCTGGGGCCAACGTCCTGACTTTC. Protein sequence: CASSKGRTGSSSGANVLTF. The J gene is TRBJ2-6, the V gene TRBV21-1; the D call in the table, TRBD1, was not verified against the DNA. TRBV21-1 is noted as a pseudogene. The CDR3 consists of 19 residues.

This clone was recorded only once. V gene TRBV10-3 combines with J gene TRBJ2-7; TRBD2 matches at 9 bases. The CDR3 is 14 amino acids. V gave up 6 bases and J gave up 4 bases; unmatched junction bases: 7. The germline gives CDR1 ENHRY, CDR2 SYGVKD. This chain's CDR3 is CAISTTSGGYEQYF. CDR3 sequence (DNA): TGTGCCATCAGCACGACTAGCGGTGGATACGAGCAGTACTTC.